This entry is about one T cell receptor (beta chain). The length of the CDR3 is 14 residues. Germline V gene data show CDR1 as MGHRA and CDR2 as YSYEKL. V was trimmed by 0 bases and J by 1 base, leaving 6 bases between them. The data belong to a study of blood T cells in healthy people across ages. A J-beta primer mix and a sample-barcoded 5' primer were used in a second PCR of roughly 6 to 11 cycles. TCRdb reanalysed the 5' RACE reads using MiXCR and keeps one entry per CDR3 protein. The sample yields around 2 million distinct CDR3 sequences, 30% to 40% seen once. The sequence was collected from a human donor in good health. Input material: blood. The chain carries TRBV4-1 and TRBJ1-2; D unresolved. CDR3 DNA sequence: TGCGCCAGCAGCCAAGAGCAGATTAACTATGGCTACACCTTC. Its protein product is CASSQEQINYGYTF.